The 10 T cell receptor beta chains presented below share a single source sample, sequenced in a study of T cells in Graves' hyperthyroidism and ophthalmopathy. Amplification of TCR beta CDR3 regions was performed using RNA transcripts as template. First-round RT-PCR targeting the TCR CDR3 was performed with the HTBI primer set. Via MiXCR, TCRdb re-called the multiplex PCR reads, giving one row per CDR3 protein. The table lists approximately 610,000 distinct CDR3 sequences, roughly 14% of them singletons. The sample was blood. These receptors came from a woman aged 40 to 55 with Graves' ophthalmopathy.

This clonotype was observed at least ten times. The V gene is TRBV12-3 or TRBV12-4, the J gene TRBJ2-1; 8 bases align to TRBD2. The CDR3 consists of 15 residues. V lost 5 bases and J lost 4; bases outside the gene matches: 7. Here the CDR3 reads CASSSLREGYNEQFF. CDR3 in DNA: TGTGCCAGCAGTAGCCTTCGGGAGGGGTACAATGAGCAGTTCTTC.

The gene calls are TRBV7-3 and TRBJ1-2; no firm D call. Germline values: CDR1 SGHTA, CDR2 FQGTGA. Trimming took off 3 bases at V and 8 bases at J, with 13 bases between the two ends. The CDR3 consists of 13 residues. DNA of the CDR3: TGTGCCAGCAGCTTGTCCACCCGGCAAGGCTACACCTTC. This codes for CASSLSTRQGYTF.

In this sample, this clonotype turned up many times. CDR3 DNA: TGTGCCAGCAGCTTACGCGAGGGGTGGGCTGAAGCTTTCTTT. It is translated as CASSLREGWAEAFF. The chain links TRBV7-9 to TRBJ1-1, with D possibly TRBD1 on 5 matching bases. Between the trimmed V and J ends, which lost 2 bases and 6 bases, there was a span of 13 bases. The germline V gene encodes CDR1 SEHNR and CDR2 FQNEAQ (reference sequence). The CDR3 is made up of 14 amino acids.

This clonotype has ten or more counts. CDR3 DNA sequence: TGTGCCAGCTTCGCTAGCAATTACTACGAGCAGTACTTC. It encodes CASFASNYYEQYF. The chain joins TRBV28 to TRBJ2-7; D possibly corresponds to TRBD2 (5 bases). V was clipped by 8 bases and J by 3 bases, with 14 bases between them. The CDR3 sequence is 13 residues long. Germline-derived CDR1 and CDR2 are MDHEN and SYDVKM.

This clonotype was seen at least ten times. V is TRBV28 and J is TRBJ1-5; D not certain. V shed 7 bases and J shed 3 bases, with 16 bases lying between them. Per the germline V gene, CDR1 is MDHEN and CDR2 is SYDVKM. The CDR3 is 15 residues long. CDR3 in amino acids: CASTPWAEPNQPQHF. The CDR3 coding sequence is TGTGCCAGCACCCCCTGGGCAGAGCCCAATCAGCCCCAGCATTTT.

The chain combines TRBV11-2 with TRBJ2-7, with 10 bases aligning to TRBD2. The junction had 5 bases not matched to a gene; V was cut back by 0 bases and J by 6 bases. Germline V lookup: CDR1 SGHAT, CDR2 FQNNGV. This CDR3 is 15 amino acids long. The chain's CDR3 is CASSLDSSGGREQYF. The CDR3 region has the DNA TGTGCCAGCAGCTTAGATTCTAGCGGGGGACGCGAGCAGTACTTC.

This clonotype occurred many times. This rearrangement joins TRBV29-1 to TRBJ2-2; D is uncertain. The CDR3 is 12 residues long. Germline assignment: CDR1 SQVTM and CDR2 ANQGSEA. Trimming cost V 6 bases and J 7 bases, with 12 bases left between them. The CDR3 DNA sequence: TGCAGCGTGATGAGGTCGAACGGGGAGCTGTTTTTT. The encoded protein is CSVMRSNGELFF.

This clonotype has ten or more counts. The CDR3 DNA reads TGTGCCAGCAGCCAGGGACAGGTAGAGACCCAGTACTTC. It codes for CASSQGQVETQYF. The genes are TRBV3-1 and TRBJ2-5; TRBD1 aligns across 8 bases. This CDR3 has 13 amino acids. V dropped 3 bases and J dropped 4; count of bases not matched to a gene: 1. Germline CDR1 LGHDT, CDR2 YNNKEL (reference sequence).

This clonotype is a singleton in its sample. The CDR3 nucleotides read TGTGCCAGCAGCCCCAGGACTAGCGGGAGTTCGGGCGAGCAGTACTTC. Translating it yields CASSPRTSGSSGEQYF. The chain employs TRBV11-2 and TRBJ2-7; TRBD2 matches at 13 bases. The J segment lost 6 bases and the V segment lost 5 bases, leaving 10 bases of the junction unmatched. The CDR3 covers 16 residues. Germline CDR1 is SGHAT and CDR2 is FQNNGV.

The chain recombines TRBV6-1 with TRBJ1-5; possibly TRBD1 for D (6 bases). V was shortened by 7 bases and J by 5 bases, with 15 bases between the two germline ends. Germline CDR1 is MNHNS and CDR2 is SASEGT. This CDR3 has 14 residues. CDR3 in amino acids: CASISRQGYQPQHF. The CDR3 bases are TGTGCCAGCATAAGTCGGCAGGGGTATCAGCCCCAGCATTTT.